The 29 T cell receptor beta chains below all came from one sample that was sequenced in a study of blood T cell repertoires in COVID-19. Measured with immunoSEQ multiplex PCR; TCRdb has only the in-frame clones, and not every one. The table lists about 140,000 clones, 80% of them singletons, with around 3.7% in the top ten. Sequencing was performed on peripheral blood. The receptors originated from a man in his 70s who had recovered from COVID-19.

The V and J genes are TRBV4-1 and TRBJ2-5, with TRBD2 matching 9 bases. Germline-derived CDR1 and CDR2 are MGHRA and YSYEKL. V dropped 6 bases and J dropped 4; count of bases not matched to a gene: 3. The CDR3 spans 13 residues. The CDR3 bases are TGCGCCAGCAGTGTACTAGCGGGAGAGACCCAGTACTTC. Translated, it gives CASSVLAGETQYF.

V is TRBV30 and J is TRBJ2-3; tentative D call: TRBD1 (5 bases). CDR1 GTSNPN and CDR2 SVGIG come from the germline V gene (reference sequence). Trimming left V 2 bases short and J 2 bases short, with 8 bases between. The length of the CDR3 is 13 residues. The CDR3 spells CAWSPGFTDTQYF. Here the CDR3 DNA reads TGTGCCTGGAGTCCAGGGTTCACAGATACGCAGTATTTT.

The chain employs TRBV9 and TRBJ2-3; 14 nucleotides line up with TRBD2. This CDR3 contains 17 residues. With V trimmed by 10 bases and J by 0 bases, 10 bases remained unmatched. The V gene's germline CDR1 is SGDLS and CDR2 YYNGEE. Here the CDR3 reads CASSGTSGSLSTDTQYF. The CDR3 coding sequence is TGTGCCTCGTCGGGGACTAGCGGGAGTTTGAGCACAGATACGCAGTATTTT.

V gene TRBV7-2 combines with J gene TRBJ2-3, with a tentative D call TRBD1 (6 bases). V was pared by 4 bases and J by 3 bases, with 8 bases between. Germline V gene sequence: CDR1 SGHTA, CDR2 FQGNSA. This CDR3 comprises 13 residues. Here the CDR3 DNA reads TGTGCCAGCAGCTCACAGGGAACAGATACGCAGTATTTT. This translates into CASSSQGTDTQYF. Drawing the rest from reference TRBV7-2 and TRBJ2-3, the complete variable domain is GAGVSQSPSNKVTEKGKDVELRCDPISGHTALYWYRQSLGQGLEFLIYFQGNSAPDKSGLPSDRFSAERTGGSVSTLTIQRTQQEDSAVYLCASSSQGTDTQYFGPGTRLTVL.

The chain combines TRBV7-2 with TRBJ1-2; 8 positions agree with TRBD1. CDR1 and CDR2 (germline): SGHTA, FQGNSA. Trimming at V came to 4 bases and at J to 4 bases, leaving 8 bases not matched to a gene. The CDR3 is 15 amino acids. CDR3: CASSSYRGGGYGYTF. CDR3 DNA sequence: TGTGCCAGCAGCTCGTACAGGGGGGGTGGCTATGGCTACACCTTC.

This clone is a singleton in its sample. The chain combines TRBV9 with TRBJ2-5; D might be TRBD1 (6 bases). V was shortened by 4 bases and J by 5 bases, with 12 bases between the two germline ends. The CDR3 has 13 residues. Germline CDR1 is SGDLS and CDR2 is YYNGEE. The CDR3, as DNA: TGTGCCAGCAGCTCAACAGGGTTTGAGACCCAGTACTTC. This encodes CASSSTGFETQYF.

The rearrangement links TRBV28 to TRBJ2-2; the D gene is possibly TRBD1 (5 bases). The CDR3 is made up of 14 amino acids. Trimming left V 3 bases short and J 6 bases short, with 11 bases between. Germline assignment: CDR1 MDHEN and CDR2 SYDVKM. CDR3 bases: TGTGCCAGCAGTTTCCAGGGAATCCCCGGGGAGCTGTTTTTT. This gives the protein CASSFQGIPGELFF.

The V call is TRBV11-2, the J call TRBJ2-2; 7 bases fit TRBD2. Germline V lookup: CDR1 SGHAT, CDR2 FQNNGV. CDR3 size: 17 residues. Unmatched junction bases numbered 15, after V lost 5 bases and J lost 6 bases. CDR3 sequence: CASSPRGVRETPGELFF. The CDR3 coding sequence is TGTGCCAGCAGCCCCCGCGGGGTGCGGGAGACCCCCGGGGAGCTGTTTTTT.

This clone was seen a single time. This sequence joins TRBV7-9 and TRBJ2-1; 10 nucleotides match TRBD2. The V and J ends lost 1 base and 6 bases, in that order; junction bases with no gene match: 6. Looked up from germline, CDR1 is SEHNR and CDR2 is FQNEAQ (reference sequence). CDR3 length equals 16 residues. The CDR3 DNA reads as TGTGCCAGCAGCTTAGAAGCGGGAGGGCCTTTCAATGAGCAGTTCTTC. Translated: CASSLEAGGPFNEQFF. Full variable domain (outside the CDR3, taken from reference TRBV7-9 and TRBJ2-1): DTGVSQNPRHKITKRGQNVTFRCDPISEHNRLYWYRQTLGQGPEFLTYFQNEAQLEKSRLLSDRFSAERPKGSFSTLEIQRTEQGDSAMYLCASSLEAGGPFNEQFFGPGTRLTVL.

The rearrangement links TRBV3-1 (or the pseudogene TRBV3-2) to TRBJ2-1; 15 nucleotides line up with TRBD2. The CDR3 loop spans 19 amino acids. Germline V gene lookup returns CDR1 LGHDT and CDR2 YNNKEL (reference sequence). Trimming at V came to 4 bases and at J to 7 bases, leaving 14 bases not matched to a gene. Here the CDR3 DNA reads TGTGCCAGCAGCCGATCCGGGACTAGCGGGAGGCCCCGTGGGAATGAGCAGTTCTTC. Translation gives CASSRSGTSGRPRGNEQFF.

The rearrangement uses TRBV7-9 and TRBJ2-7; 7 nucleotides match TRBD1. V dropped 6 bases and J dropped 0; count of bases not matched to a gene: 2. The CDR3 has 13 residues. Germline loops: CDR1 SEHNR, CDR2 FQNEAQ (reference sequence). CDR3 nucleotide sequence: TGTGCCAGCAGACGGGACAGCTCCTACGAGCAGTACTTC. Residues: CASRRDSSYEQYF.

The chain recombines TRBV5-1 with TRBJ1-1; no firm D call. The CDR3 covers 15 residues. Germline V CDR1 and CDR2: SGHRS, YFSETQ. With 0 bases removed from V and 1 base from J, the gap between germline ends came to 10 bases. CDR3 in amino acids: CASSLVAGSNTEAFF. The CDR3 DNA reads TGCGCCAGCAGCTTGGTTGCGGGGTCGAACACTGAAGCTTTCTTT.

This clone showed up just a few times. The chain combines TRBV5-8 with TRBJ1-6, with 9 bases lining up with TRBD1. The CDR3 totals 14 residues. Trimming at V came to 5 bases and at J to 3 bases, leaving 0 bases not matched to a gene. In germline, CDR1 is SGHTS, CDR2 YDEGEE. CDR3 in DNA: TGTGCCAGCAGGGGACAGGGCTATAATTCACCCCTCCACTTT. Its translation: CASRGQGYNSPLHF. Based on the CDR3 plus reference TRBV5-8 and TRBJ1-6, the full variable domain is EAGVTQSPTHLIKTRGQQATLRCSPISGHTSVYWYQQALGLGLQFLLWYDEGEERNRGNFPPRFSGRQFPNYSSELNVNALELEDSALYLCASRGQGYNSPLHFGNGTRLTVT.

The gene calls are TRBV9 and TRBJ2-7; no firm D call. Germline CDR1 reads SGDLS; CDR2 reads YYNGEE. Trimming took 4 bases from V and 0 from J, leaving 14 bases between them. The CDR3 is made up of 15 amino acids. The DNA for the CDR3 is TGTGCCAGCAGCCCCTCGCCCCTGAGCTCCTACGAGCAGTACTTC. Residues: CASSPSPLSSYEQYF.

This clone was found a few times. The chain joins TRBV9 to TRBJ2-1, with a tentative D call TRBD2 (6 bases). Between the trimmed V and J ends, which lost 0 bases and 9 bases, there was a span of 16 bases. CDR1 is SGDLS and CDR2 is YYNGEE in the germline V gene. The CDR3 contains 15 residues. CDR3 DNA: TGTGCCAGCAGCGTAGGGGGTCACCCGCGGGGTGAGCAGTTCTTC. It is translated as CASSVGGHPRGEQFF.

The V gene is TRBV30, the J gene TRBJ1-5; 10 positions match TRBD1. The ends lost 2 bases at V and 0 bases at J; junction bases unmatched: 13. From germline, CDR1 is GTSNPN and CDR2 SVGIG (reference sequence). The CDR3 has 19 residues. This CDR3 is CAWSKTGTGDSLSNQPQHF. The CDR3 nucleotides are TGTGCCTGGAGTAAGACCGGGACAGGGGATTCTCTTAGCAATCAGCCCCAGCATTTT.

The J gene is TRBJ2-7, the V gene TRBV30; TRBD2 matches 13 bases. Germline V gene lookup returns CDR1 GTSNPN and CDR2 SVGIG (reference sequence). The length of the CDR3 is 15 residues. After removal of 3 bases from V and 2 bases from J, the junction contained 4 bases not matched to a gene. CDR3 sequence reads: CAWRPLAGGPYEQYF. The CDR3 nucleotides are TGTGCCTGGAGGCCACTAGCGGGAGGGCCCTACGAGCAGTACTTC.

The V and J genes are TRBV18 and TRBJ1-6; maybe TRBD1 (5 bases). The CDR3 is made up of 16 amino acids. V lost 2 bases and J 8 bases, leaving 16 bases between the germline ends. Germline V gene lookup returns CDR1 KGHSH and CDR2 LQKENI. For the CDR3, the DNA is TGTGCCAGCTCACCAGGCTTAAGGGGCGAGGATTCACCCCTCCACTTT. Its protein product is CASSPGLRGEDSPLHF.

V gene TRBV12-2 combines with J gene TRBJ1-2. TRBV12-2 is a recognized pseudogene. This CDR3 is built from 17 residues. In DNA, the CDR3 is TGTGCAAGTCGCTTGGGCGGGAGGGTTGAAAGTAACTATGGCTACACCTTC. It yields the protein CASRLGGRVESNYGYTF.

There are a few counts of this clone. J is TRBJ1-1 and V is TRBV19; D remains ambiguous. V lost 5 bases to trimming and J lost 0 bases, with 10 bases between them. This CDR3 spans 14 amino acids. Germline V CDR1 and CDR2: LNHDA, SQIVND (reference sequence). The CDR3 loop is CASSLGPVNTEAFF. The CDR3 DNA reads TGTGCCAGTAGTTTAGGGCCAGTGAACACTGAAGCTTTCTTT. The full variable domain, rest sourced from reference TRBV19 and TRBJ1-1, is DGGITQSPKYLFRKEGQNVTLSCEQNLNHDAMYWYRQDPGQGLRLIYYSQIVNDFQKGDIAEGYSVSREKKESFPLTVTSAQKNPTAFYLCASSLGPVNTEAFFGQGTRLTVV.

V usage is TRBV9 and J usage is TRBJ2-7, with TRBD2 matching over 7 bases. CDR3 length equals 14 residues. The V segment lost 2 bases and the J segment 3 bases; nucleotides outside the gene matches: 5. Germline values: CDR1 SGDLS, CDR2 YYNGEE. The CDR3 loop reads CASSVGEGRYEQYF. The CDR3 region has the DNA TGTGCCAGCAGCGTCGGGGAGGGCCGCTACGAGCAGTACTTC.

A note on this clone: Distinct nucleotide sequences in the sample also encode this CDR3. The rearrangement uses TRBV27 and TRBJ2-3, with TRBD2 as a possible D gene (5 bases). The CDR3 consists of 15 residues. V shed 2 bases and J shed 2 bases, with 11 bases lying between them. Germline CDR1 is MNHEY and CDR2 is SMNVEV (reference sequence). The CDR3 is CASSLIREDTDTQYF. Here the CDR3 DNA reads TGTGCCAGCAGTTTAATACGGGAAGACACAGATACGCAGTATTTT.

The CDR3 sequence: CAWSRLAGAGEQFF. The CDR3 DNA reads as TGTGCCTGGAGCCGACTAGCGGGAGCTGGTGAGCAGTTCTTC. The rearrangement joins TRBV30 to TRBJ2-1; 12 bases are shared with TRBD2. After removal of 3 bases from V and 9 bases from J, the junction contained 6 bases not matched to a gene. Germline values: CDR1 GTSNPN, CDR2 SVGIG (reference sequence). The CDR3 runs to 14 residues.

The chain couples TRBV11-2 to TRBJ2-5, with 7 bases aligning to TRBD2. CDR3 length equals 12 residues. Germline values: CDR1 SGHAT, CDR2 FQNNGV. After removal of 5 bases from V and 5 bases from J, the junction contained 2 bases not matched to a gene. CDR3 nucleotides: TGTGCCAGCAGCCCGCGGGGGGAGACCCAGTACTTC. It translates to CASSPRGETQYF.

The chain couples TRBV9 to TRBJ2-3; the match to TRBD1 covers 11 bases. Unmatched junction bases numbered 5, after V lost 4 bases and J lost 4 bases. The germline gives CDR1 SGDLS, CDR2 YYNGEE. The CDR3 is 15 amino acids. In DNA form, the CDR3 reads TGTGCCAGCAGCTCCGGGACAGGGGGATCAGATACGCAGTATTTT. As protein: CASSSGTGGSDTQYF.

This clone showed up just a few times. The chain has TRBV7-9 and TRBJ2-7; D may be TRBD1 (5 bases). From germline, CDR1 is SEHNR and CDR2 FQNEAQ (reference sequence). V lost 5 bases and J 0 bases, leaving 11 bases between the germline ends. The CDR3 spans 14 residues. The CDR3 here is CASSQQGSSYEQYF. In nucleotides, the CDR3 is TGTGCCAGCAGCCAGCAGGGCAGCTCCTACGAGCAGTACTTC.

The rearrangement joins TRBV6-5 to TRBJ2-2, with a weak D call TRBD2 (5 bases). The V end was cut by 6 bases, the J end by 5 bases, with 10 bases between. This CDR3 is 13 amino acids long. CDR1 MNHEY and CDR2 SVGAGI come from the germline V gene. CDR3 DNA sequence: TGTGCCAGCAGAAGCACGGGGACCGGGGAGCTGTTTTTT. It codes for CASRSTGTGELFF.

The rearrangement uses TRBV19 and TRBJ1-6; 8 bases fit TRBD1. Germline CDR1 is LNHDA and CDR2 is SQIVND (reference sequence). Trimming took 6 bases from V and 8 from J; bases not matched to a gene: 12. CDR3 length equals 16 residues. The CDR3 region has the DNA TGTGCCAGTAGAAAACAGACCGGGACAGGTGATTCACCCCTCCACTTT. Translating it yields CASRKQTGTGDSPLHF.

This chain connects TRBV7-2 to TRBJ2-3; 10 bases match TRBD2. The germline CDR1 and CDR2 sequences are SGHTA and FQGNSA. With V trimmed by 5 bases and J by 1 base, 3 bases remained unmatched. CDR3 length: 15 residues. The CDR3: CASSRTSGGTDTQYF. Written as DNA, the CDR3 is TGTGCCAGCAGCCGGACTAGCGGAGGCACAGATACGCAGTATTTT.